This T cell receptor beta chain was sequenced for a study of early T cells in non-severe SARS-CoV-2 infection. CDR3 size: 14 residues. Trimming left V 8 bases short and J 1 base short, with 11 bases between. Germline CDR1 is SNHLY and CDR2 is FYNNEI. MiXCR, run by TCRdb on the 5' RACE reads, gives a single entry per CDR3 protein. The sample has 85,000 to 100,000 distinct CDR3 sequences; 11% are singletons. The specimen was whole blood. This sequence was found in an adult who was a healthcare worker with PCR-confirmed SARS-CoV-2 infection or an uninfected control (not recorded which). The chain carries TRBV2 and TRBJ2-2, with a tentative D call TRBD1 (6 bases). The CDR3: CASGGQMNTGELFF. The CDR3 DNA reads as TGTGCCAGCGGCGGACAGATGAACACCGGGGAGCTGTTTTTT.